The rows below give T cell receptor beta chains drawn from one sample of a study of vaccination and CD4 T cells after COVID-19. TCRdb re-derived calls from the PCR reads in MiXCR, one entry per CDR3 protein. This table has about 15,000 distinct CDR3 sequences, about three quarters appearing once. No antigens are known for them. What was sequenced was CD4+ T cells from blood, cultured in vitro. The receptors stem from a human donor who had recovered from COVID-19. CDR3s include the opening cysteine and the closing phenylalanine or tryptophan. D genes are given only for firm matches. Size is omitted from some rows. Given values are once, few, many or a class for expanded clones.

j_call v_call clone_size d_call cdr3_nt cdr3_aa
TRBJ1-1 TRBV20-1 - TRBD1 TGCAGTGCTAGAGGAGGGGGGACAGGGCCCTTT CSARGGGTGPF
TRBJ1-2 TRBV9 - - TGTGCCAGCAGCGTAGCCACAGGGTCTGGCTACACCTTC CASSVATGSGYTF
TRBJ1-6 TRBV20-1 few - TGCAGTGCTAGTGGCGGGGGATCACCCCTCCACTTT CSASGGGSPLHF
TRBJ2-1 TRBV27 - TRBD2 TGTGCCAGCAGTTTAGGGGACTACCGTAACAATGAGCAGTTCTTC CASSLGDYRNNEQFF
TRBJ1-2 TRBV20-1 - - TGCAGTGCTAGAGATCCGCGCGGGGCTAACTATGGCTACACTTTC CSARDPRGANYGYTF
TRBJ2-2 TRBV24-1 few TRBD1 TGTGCCACCAGTGATTTGACAGGGGGGAACACCGGGGAGCTGTTTTTT CATSDLTGGNTGELFF
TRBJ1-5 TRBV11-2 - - TGTGCCAGCAGCCTTTTAATCGGTCAGCCCCAGCATTTT CASSLLIGQPQHF
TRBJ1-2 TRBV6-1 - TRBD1 TGTGCCAGCAGTGACCCGGGACAGGGTCACTATGGCTACACCTTC CASSDPGQGHYGYTF
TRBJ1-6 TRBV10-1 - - TGCGCCAGCTCGGCCACAGGGTATTCACCCCTCCACTTT CASSATGYSPLHF
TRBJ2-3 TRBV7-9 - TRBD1 TGTGCCAGCAGCCCCTATGAGGGGGCCACAGATACGCAGTATTTT CASSPYEGATDTQYF
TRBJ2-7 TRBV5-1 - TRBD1 TGCGCCAGCAGCTTGTTGGGGGGGACAGGGGATTACGAGCAGTACTTC CASSLLGGTGDYEQYF
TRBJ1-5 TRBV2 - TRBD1 TGTGCCAGCAGAGCGGACAGGGATGGGTATCAGCCCCAGCATTTT CASRADRDGYQPQHF
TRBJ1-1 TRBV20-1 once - TGCAGTGCTCGACCAGGGCCCGAAGCTTTCTTT CSARPGPEAFF
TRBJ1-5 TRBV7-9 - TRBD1 TGTGCCAGCAGCTTAGGGACAGGGAGCGATCAGCCCCAGCATTTT CASSLGTGSDQPQHF
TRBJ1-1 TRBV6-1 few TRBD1 TGTGCCAGCAGTCGACCGGGACAGATGAACACTGAAGCTTTCTTT CASSRPGQMNTEAFF
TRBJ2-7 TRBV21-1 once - TGTGCCAGCAGCCCCCGCCGAGCGGGCCTAAACTACGAGCAGTACTTC CASSPRRAGLNYEQYF
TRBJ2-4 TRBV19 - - TGTGCCAGTAAAGCGGAGAGGGCCAAAAACATTCAGTACTTC CASKAERAKNIQYF
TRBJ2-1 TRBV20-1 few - TGCAGTGCGGGTAAACGAGGATTCTCAGAGCAGTTCTTC CSAGKRGFSEQFF
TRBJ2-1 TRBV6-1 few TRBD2 TGTGCCACGGGACTAGCGGGAGGGAGCTCCTACAATGAGCAGTTCTTC CATGLAGGSSYNEQFF
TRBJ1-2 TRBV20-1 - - TGCAGTGTTCTGGGGCGCTATGGCTACACCTTC CSVLGRYGYTF
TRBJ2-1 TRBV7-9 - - TGTGCCAGCAGCTTAGCGCCCCGGACAGTACTTGAGCAGTTCTTC CASSLAPRTVLEQFF
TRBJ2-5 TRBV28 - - TGTGCCAGCAGTCCCTTGCTTGGGCCGGGAGAGACCCAGTACTTC CASSPLLGPGETQYF
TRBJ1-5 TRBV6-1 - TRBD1 TGTGCCAGCAGAACAGGGGGCCACAATCAGCCCCAGCATTTT CASRTGGHNQPQHF
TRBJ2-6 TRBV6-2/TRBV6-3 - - TGTGCCAGCAGTTATTTCGCTGGGGCCAACGTCCTGACTTTC CASSYFAGANVLTF
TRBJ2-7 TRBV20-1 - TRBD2 TGCAGTGCCCCCCGGGGGGGGGGGGCCCTGGGCGAGCAGTACTTC CSAPRGGGALGEQYF
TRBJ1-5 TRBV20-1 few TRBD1 TGCAGTGCTAGAGGACAGGGGTTTGAGCCCCAGCATTTT CSARGQGFEPQHF
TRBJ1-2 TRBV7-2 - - TGTGCCAGCAGCTTGAGGACACCAACCCCTAACTATGGCTACACCTTC CASSLRTPTPNYGYTF
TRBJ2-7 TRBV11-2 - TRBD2 TGTGCCAGCAGCCCAGCGACTAGCGGGAGTATCGACGAGCAGTACTTC CASSPATSGSIDEQYF
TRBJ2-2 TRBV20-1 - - TGCAGTGCTAGGCACCTAGCGCCCAACACCGGGGAGCTGTTTTTT CSARHLAPNTGELFF
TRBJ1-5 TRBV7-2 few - TGTGCCAGCAGCTCCCCCCCGGGTAGTGCCCAGCATTTT CASSSPPGSAQHF
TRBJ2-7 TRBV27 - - TGTGCCAGCAGCCCGGGATCCCCCGAGCAGTACTTC CASSPGSPEQYF
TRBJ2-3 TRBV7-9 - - TGTGCCAGCAGCTTAGACGGGTTACCAGATACGCAGTATTTT CASSLDGLPDTQYF
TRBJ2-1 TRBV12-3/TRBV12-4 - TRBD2 TGTGCCAGCAGTTTAGGGAGTAGCGGGGACAATGAGCAGTTCTTC CASSLGSSGDNEQFF
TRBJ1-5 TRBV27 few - TGTGCCAGCAGTTTCGGCGGGGGATTCAATCAGCCCCAGCATTTT CASSFGGGFNQPQHF